The rows below give T cell receptor beta chains drawn from one sample of a study of T-cell memory formation after mild COVID-19. TCRdb processed the 5' RACE reads anew with MiXCR; each CDR3 protein has one entry. Among hundreds of thousands of distinct CDR3 sequences, around 27% were seen once, and the ten largest hold roughly 14%. The source material was PBMCs or a T cell subset sorted from them (not recorded which). The receptors were sampled from an adult woman who had mild COVID-19 (a few samples of this study predate the infection). Cell type and time point are not known. Each CDR3 is given with its conserved first and last residue. A D gene is named only where the DNA matches it firmly. Clone size, where shown, is once, few, many, or a class for clones that have expanded.

>TRBV14|.|TRBJ2-5|.
TGTGCCAGCAGCCAAGACCCAGGGGCCGAGACCCAGTACTTC
CASSQDPGAETQYF
>TRBV2|.|TRBJ2-7|.
TGTGCCATCCTACCGGACGGGGGAGGCTACGAGCAGTACTTC
CAILPDGGGYEQYF
>TRBV21-1|.|TRBJ2-1|.
TGTGCCAGCAGCAAAGAGAGGGGCTCCTACAATGAGCAGTTCTTC
CASSKERGSYNEQFF
>TRBV4-1|few|TRBJ2-1|TRBD2
TGCGCCAGCAGCCAAGATCCAGCGGGGTACAATGAGCAGTTCTTC
CASSQDPAGYNEQFF
>TRBV4-3|.|TRBJ2-3|.
TGCGCCAGCAGCCAAGAATACAGCACAGATACGCAGTATTTT
CASSQEYSTDTQYF
>TRBV12-3/TRBV12-4|few|TRBJ2-3|.
TGTGCCAGCAGTTTTGTCACAAACACAGATACGCAGTATTTT
CASSFVTNTDTQYF
>TRBV18|.|TRBJ2-7|TRBD1
TGTGCCAGCTCACGCCGGGACAGGGAAATTTACGAGCAGTACTTC
CASSRRDREIYEQYF
>TRBV14|.|TRBJ2-1|TRBD2
TGTGCCAGCAGCCGGACAGCGGGGGGGTACAATGAGCAGTTCTTC
CASSRTAGGYNEQFF
>TRBV13|few|TRBJ2-1|TRBD2
TGTGCCAGCAGCTTAGGCCCGGCTAGCGGGAGTCGGGATGAGCAGTTCTTC
CASSLGPASGSRDEQFF
>TRBV4-3|few|TRBJ2-7|TRBD1
TGCGCCAGCAGCCCGACCTCACAGGGGCCCACCTACGAGCAGTACTTC
CASSPTSQGPTYEQYF
>TRBV11-2|.|TRBJ2-2|.
TGTGCCAGCAGCTTCCGGCAGACCCTGAGGACCGGGGAGCTGTTTTTT
CASSFRQTLRTGELFF
>TRBV6-2/TRBV6-3|.|TRBJ1-1|.
TGTGCCAGCAGTTACGGCGTCACGAACACTGAAGCTTTCTTT
CASSYGVTNTEAFF
>TRBV7-6|.|TRBJ1-5|TRBD1
TGTGCCAGCAGCCGGTCGCAGGGGGCATATAATCAGCCCCAGCATTTT
CASSRSQGAYNQPQHF
>TRBV2|few|TRBJ2-1|TRBD1
TGTGCCAGCAGGGGGGACAGTTACAATGAGCAGTTCTTC
CASRGDSYNEQFF
>TRBV12-3/TRBV12-4|few|TRBJ2-7|.
TGTGCCAGCAGTTTGGTTCGGGAGCAGTACTTC
CASSLVREQYF
>TRBV7-3|.|TRBJ1-2|.
TGTGCCAGCAGCTTAAACAGGGTTCATGGCTACACCTTC
CASSLNRVHGYTF
>TRBV5-1|few|TRBJ2-3|.
TGCGCCAGCAGCAGAGAAGGCACAGATACGCAGTATTTT
CASSREGTDTQYF
>TRBV11-3|.|TRBJ2-1|.
TGTGCCAGCAGCCTGGATGGGATAAATGAGCAGTTCTTC
CASSLDGINEQFF
>TRBV7-2|few|TRBJ2-3|.
TGTGCCAGCGGCCTCACAGATACGCAGTATTTT
CASGLTDTQYF
>TRBV7-9|.|TRBJ1-3|.
TGTGCCAGCAGCTTCGGGGGGCAGATAACTGGAAACACCATATATTTT
CASSFGGQITGNTIYF